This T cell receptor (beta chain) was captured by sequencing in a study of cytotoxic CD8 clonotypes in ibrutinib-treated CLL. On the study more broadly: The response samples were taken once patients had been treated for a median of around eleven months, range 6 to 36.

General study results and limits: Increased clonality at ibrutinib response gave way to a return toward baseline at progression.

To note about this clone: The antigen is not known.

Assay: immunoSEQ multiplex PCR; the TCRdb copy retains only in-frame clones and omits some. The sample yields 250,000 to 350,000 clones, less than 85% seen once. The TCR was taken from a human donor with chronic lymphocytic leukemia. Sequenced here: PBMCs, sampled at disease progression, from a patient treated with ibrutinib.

The CDR3 reads CASSRTSERDTIYF. In DNA form, the CDR3 reads TGTGCCAGCAGCCGAACGTCGGAAAGGGACACCATATATTTT. The chain carries TRBV5-5 and TRBJ1-3, with D unresolved. Trimming stripped 4 bases from V and 8 bases from J, with 16 bases between. This CDR3 contains 14 residues. Germline V lookup: CDR1 SGHKS, CDR2 YYEKEE (reference sequence).